This is a list of T cell receptor beta chains from one sample in a study of blood T cell repertoires in COVID-19. The data were produced by immunoSEQ multiplex PCR, yet TCRdb's version contains in-frame clones alone and is incomplete. The profile shows 65,000 to 95,000 clones, 75% to 85% of them singletons. The source material was peripheral blood. Receptors originate from a woman in her thirties or forties with active or convalescent COVID-19. The CDR3 runs from the conserved cysteine through the conserved F or W. Fields, in order: CDR3 length, D gene, J gene, clone size, V gene, CDR3 protein, CDR3 DNA. D genes are given only for firm matches. Expanded clones get a size class; other rows say once, few or many, or leave the size out.

11 . TRBJ2-3 . TRBV21-1 CASGSTDTQYF TGTGCCAGCGGCTCGACAGATACGCAGTATTTT
16 . TRBJ1-2 . TRBV7-2 CASSLVADRPAYGYTF TGTGCCAGCAGCTTAGTGGCGGACAGACCGGCCTATGGCTACACCTTC
15 . TRBJ2-3 . TRBV7-2 CASSFLQASTDTQYF TGTGCCAGCAGCTTCCTACAGGCTAGCACAGATACGCAGTATTTT
16 TRBD2 TRBJ2-7 . TRBV7-8 CASSMGTSGSPYEQYF TGTGCCAGCAGCATGGGGACTAGCGGTTCCCCCTACGAGCAGTACTTC
13 . TRBJ2-3 . TRBV11-3 CASSLFRTDTQYF TGTGCCAGCAGCCTCTTCCGCACAGATACGCAGTATTTT
12 TRBD1 TRBJ1-2 . TRBV28 CATLDRAYGYTF TGTGCCACTTTAGACAGGGCCTATGGCTACACCTTC
10 TRBD2 TRBJ2-7 . TRBV2 CASGEGPEYF TGTGCCAGCGGGGAGGGCCCTGAGTACTTC
14 TRBD1 TRBJ2-5 once TRBV6-2/TRBV6-3 CASSPQGVDATQYF TGTGCCAGCAGCCCCCAGGGGGTCGATGCGACCCAGTACTTC
19 TRBD2 TRBJ2-1 . TRBV11-2 CASSLDLDSGGASYNEQFF TGTGCCAGCAGCTTAGATCTCGATAGCGGGGGGGCCTCCTACAATGAGCAGTTCTTC
14 TRBD1 TRBJ1-6 few TRBV6-5 CASRTRDRGSPLHF TGTGCCAGCAGAACCCGGGACAGGGGGTCACCCCTCCACTTT
14 . TRBJ1-2 . TRBV19 CASSIEPHRGGYTF TGTGCCAGTAGTATTGAGCCCCACCGAGGGGGCTACACCTTC
14 TRBD1 TRBJ1-5 . TRBV4-2 CASRRDRGDMPQHF TGTGCCAGCAGGAGGGACAGGGGCGATATGCCCCAGCATTTT
16 TRBD1 TRBJ1-2 . TRBV7-9 CASSLSSTGANYGYTF TGTGCCAGCAGCTTAAGTTCGACAGGGGCCAACTATGGCTACACCTTC
13 . TRBJ1-1 . TRBV7-2 CASSLLAGRGAFF TGTGCCAGCAGCTTACTTGCCGGGAGAGGGGCTTTCTTT
13 TRBD2 TRBJ2-2 . TRBV29-1 CSVAGLAAGELFF TGCAGCGTTGCAGGCCTAGCGGCCGGGGAGCTGTTTTTT
13 . TRBJ2-4 . TRBV12-3/TRBV12-4 CASSLFSGENQYF TGTGCCAGCAGTCTCTTTTCGGGAGAGAATCAGTACTTC